A single sample is the source of the 8 T cell receptor beta chains below, sequenced in a study of blood T cell repertoires in COVID-19. Using immunoSEQ multiplex PCR, the repertoire was profiled, and TCRdb retains in-frame clones only, with some absent. Counted here are tens of thousands of clones, about 91% occurring once; the ten biggest clones make up approximately 12%. The sequencing input was peripheral blood. Receptors were obtained from a man between 65 and 80 years old with active or convalescent COVID-19.

CDR3 residues: CASSSGDTQYF. DNA for the CDR3: TGTGCCAGCAGTTCGGGGGATACGCAGTATTTT. The V and J genes are TRBV6-5 and TRBJ2-3; D is possibly TRBD2 (5 bases). CDR3 length: 11 residues. Trimming left V 4 bases short and J 6 bases short, with 5 bases between. Germline CDR1 MNHEY, CDR2 SVGAGI.

The chain uses TRBV2 and TRBJ1-5; no definite D call. The CDR3 loop spans 15 amino acids. The germline V gene has CDR1 SNHLY and CDR2 FYNNEI. The V end lost 1 base, the J end lost 4 bases, and 11 bases lay between the germline ends. This chain's CDR3 is CASSEEWRPNQPQHF. For the CDR3, the DNA is TGTGCCAGCAGTGAAGAGTGGCGGCCGAATCAGCCCCAGCATTTT.

This chain links TRBV29-1 with TRBJ2-1; 9 bases fit TRBD2. The CDR3 loop spans 16 amino acids. Germline loops: CDR1 SQVTM, CDR2 ANQGSEA. V was clipped by 5 bases and J by 0 bases; unmatched bases: 8. CDR3 nucleotide sequence: TGCAGCGTTTACAGTAGCGGGGGCAGCTCCTACAATGAGCAGTTCTTC. Amino acids: CSVYSSGGSSYNEQFF.

The chain has TRBV7-2 and TRBJ1-3; D gene ambiguous. Germline values: CDR1 SGHTA, CDR2 FQGNSA. Trimming removed 1 base from V and 4 bases from J, with 8 bases in between. This CDR3 has 14 amino acids. CDR3 coding DNA: TGTGCCAGCAGCTTAGTCATAGCGGGAAACACCATATATTTT. Translated: CASSLVIAGNTIYF. The variable domain in full, with the rest retrieved from reference TRBV7-2 and TRBJ1-3, is GAGVSQSPSNKVTEKGKDVELRCDPISGHTALYWYRQSLGQGLEFLIYFQGNSAPDKSGLPSDRFSAERTGGSVSTLTIQRTQQEDSAVYLCASSLVIAGNTIYFGEGSWLTVV.

For the CDR3, the DNA is TGCGCCAGCAGCCCGAACAGGGGTATGAACACTGAAGCTTTCTTT. This translates into CASSPNRGMNTEAFF. V gene TRBV5-1 combines with J gene TRBJ1-1, with 7 nucleotides matching TRBD1. The CDR3 loop spans 15 amino acids. Germline values: CDR1 SGHRS, CDR2 YFSETQ. V lost 4 bases to trimming and J lost 0 bases; unmatched junction nucleotides: 6.

This chain joins TRBV3-1 (or the pseudogene TRBV3-2) and TRBJ2-7; D is perhaps TRBD2 (5 bases). The CDR3 has 15 residues. V gave up 2 bases and J gave up 4 bases, with 15 bases separating them. Germline V gives CDR1 LGHDT, CDR2 YNNKEL (reference sequence). The chain's CDR3 is CASSQLGVRGYEQYF. The CDR3 DNA reads TGTGCCAGCAGCCAATTGGGAGTCCGAGGGTACGAGCAGTACTTC.

The V and J genes are TRBV7-8 and TRBJ2-7; maybe TRBD2 (6 bases). V shed 3 bases and J shed 2 bases, with 11 bases lying between them. The CDR3 has 14 residues. Germline V gives CDR1 SGHVS, CDR2 FQNEAQ. The CDR3 DNA sequence: TGTGCCAGCAGCTTCCGGGGGACGGCCTACGAGCAGTACTTC. Its protein product is CASSFRGTAYEQYF.

The gene calls are TRBV5-1 and TRBJ2-1, with D possibly TRBD2 on 6 matching bases. The CDR3 length is 15 residues. Trimming cost V 4 bases and J 0 bases, with 11 bases left between them. From germline, CDR1 is SGHRS and CDR2 YFSETQ. In DNA, the CDR3 is TGCGCCAGCAGCCGGGGGACCAGCTCCTACAATGAGCAGTTCTTC. It specifies CASSRGTSSYNEQFF.